The 17 T cell receptor beta chains presented below share a single source sample, sequenced in a study of shared clonotypes between healthy human individuals (dated by TCRdb to 2019 to 2021). The library was made by the immunoSEQ multiplex PCR assay. Imported from immuneACCESS, the table was reduced by TCRdb to in-frame sequences with V and J called. These copies leave out some clones; in studies compared against another copy, an unresolved V gene accounts for under half, and the cause of the remainder is not known. The sample records about 980,000 clones, over 75% of which are singletons. The top ten clones comprise approximately 1.5% of the sample. Source material: memory CD4+ T cells sorted from blood. Sample cell subset or site, as interpreted from the label and publication: CD45RA-negative fraction. The receptors derive from a man in his late teens or twenties in good health.

V usage is TRBV19 and J usage is TRBJ2-1; 14 bases are a match to TRBD2. The junction had 7 bases not matched to a gene; V was cut back by 1 base and J by 8 bases. The CDR3 runs 17 residues. CDR1 is LNHDA, CDR2 SQIVND, per germline (reference sequence). The CDR3 protein is CASSIGTSGRPPDEQFF. CDR3 sequence (DNA): TGTGCCAGTAGTATAGGGACTAGCGGGAGGCCCCCCGATGAGCAGTTCTTC.

Only a few counts were recorded for this clone. The chain has TRBV6-1 and TRBJ1-2; no clear D gene. Germline V gives CDR1 MNHNS, CDR2 SASEGT. The CDR3 covers 14 residues. The V end was cut by 0 bases, the J end by 7 bases, with 12 bases between. CDR3 DNA sequence: TGTGCCAGCAGTGAAGCAAGGGCAGGAACTGGCTACACCTTC. It codes for CASSEARAGTGYTF.

CDR3 amino acids: CASSEDGGADTQYF. The CDR3 DNA reads TGTGCCAGCAGTGAAGATGGTGGCGCAGATACGCAGTATTTT. The chain employs TRBV6-1 and TRBJ2-3, with unresolved D. There are 14 residues in the CDR3. The germline V and J ends were trimmed by 1 base and 4 bases, with 9 bases remaining between them. CDR1 and CDR2 from the germline V gene are MNHNS and SASEGT.

The CDR3 DNA reads as TGCGCCAGCAGTCCCGACTGGGGAACTGTCATTCAGTACTTC. As protein: CASSPDWGTVIQYF. The chain links TRBV5-1 to TRBJ2-4; the D is unclear. The CDR3 is 14 residues long. Germline V gene data show CDR1 as SGHRS and CDR2 as YFSETQ. The V end lost 5 bases, the J end lost 9 bases, and 18 bases lay between the germline ends.

This clone was recorded once. The rearrangement links TRBV18 to TRBJ2-3; D is perhaps TRBD2 (6 bases). Per the germline V gene, CDR1 is KGHSH and CDR2 is LQKENI. The CDR3 is made up of 16 amino acids. With 1 base removed from V and 2 bases from J, the gap between germline ends came to 13 bases. DNA of the CDR3: TGTGCCAGCTCACCACGTCTCCTAGCGAACACAGATACGCAGTATTTT. Its protein is CASSPRLLANTDTQYF.

The rearrangement links TRBV5-1 to TRBJ2-5; TRBD2 aligns across 11 bases. Germline V gives CDR1 SGHRS, CDR2 YFSETQ. This CDR3 is 14 amino acids long. V shed 7 bases, J shed 5 bases, and the junction held 7 bases outside the gene matches. The CDR3 here is CASGIAGGRETQYF. CDR3 nucleotide sequence: TGCGCCAGCGGAATAGCGGGAGGGCGGGAGACCCAGTACTTC.

The rearrangement joins TRBV7-2 to TRBJ2-5; 7 positions agree with TRBD2. Germline assignment: CDR1 SGHTA and CDR2 FQGNSA. Trimming removed 5 bases from V and 2 bases from J; junction bases left unmatched: 8. The CDR3 runs 15 residues. The CDR3 loop reads CASSPQASGQETQYF. In nucleotides, the CDR3 is TGTGCCAGCAGCCCCCAAGCTAGCGGACAAGAGACCCAGTACTTC.

The chain carries TRBV14 and TRBJ1-6, with TRBD1 matching 7 bases. The V gene's germline CDR1 is SGHDN and CDR2 FVKESK. V shed 1 base and J 4 bases; nucleotides not matched to a gene: 10. This CDR3 contains 18 residues. In DNA, the CDR3 is TGTGCCAGCAGCCAAGGCAACAGGGGAGCAGGTTATAATTCACCCCTCCACTTT. Encoded protein: CASSQGNRGAGYNSPLHF.

V is TRBV4-2 and J is TRBJ2-3; 7 bases map to TRBD2. The germline CDR1 and CDR2 sequences are LGHNA and YNFKEQ. Trimming at V came to 1 base and at J to 1 base, leaving 11 bases not matched to a gene. The CDR3 extends over 18 amino acids. As DNA, the CDR3 is TGTGCCAGCAGCCAAGGAACTACTTGGGCGGGGGGCACAGATACGCAGTATTTT. Its protein is CASSQGTTWAGGTDTQYF.

The chain combines TRBV18 with TRBJ1-3, with D possibly TRBD1 on 5 matching bases. The CDR3 loop spans 16 amino acids. CDR1 is KGHSH, CDR2 LQKENI, per germline. Trimming removed 4 bases from V and 0 bases from J, with 13 bases in between. The CDR3 DNA sequence: TGTGCCAGCTCACTTGACAGACCGAGCTCTGGAAACACCATATATTTT. Its protein is CASSLDRPSSGNTIYF.

V is TRBV5-1 and J is TRBJ2-3; D might be TRBD1 or TRBD2, each matching 6 bases. Deletions cut 4 bases from V and 5 bases from J, with 14 bases between. Germline V gene sequence: CDR1 SGHRS, CDR2 YFSETQ. This CDR3 is 14 amino acids long. CDR3 nucleotide sequence: TGCGCCAGCAGCCCCGTGGGGGGCGAAGATACGCAGTATTTT. This gives the protein CASSPVGGEDTQYF.

The CDR3 nucleotides read TGTGCCAGCAGTGACAGGATTAACGCTGAAGCTTTCTTT. It specifies CASSDRINAEAFF. This chain links TRBV6-1 with TRBJ1-1; no definite D call. The CDR3 sequence is 13 residues long. Germline V gene data show CDR1 as MNHNS and CDR2 as SASEGT. V lost 3 bases to trimming and J lost 6 bases, with 11 bases between them.

J is TRBJ1-2 and V is TRBV5-4; a weak D match, TRBD1 (5 bases). This CDR3 spans 13 amino acids. Trimming shortened V by 4 bases and J by 5 bases, and 12 bases separated the two germline ends. Germline loops: CDR1 SGHNT, CDR2 YYREEE (reference sequence). CDR3 bases: TGTGCCAGCAGCACCGACAGCCTATATGGCTACACCTTC. Translating it yields CASSTDSLYGYTF.

The chain links TRBV25-1 to TRBJ1-4, with D unresolved. The ends were cut back, 3 bases at V and 2 bases at J, with 10 bases in the middle. CDR1 MGHDK and CDR2 SYGVNS come from the germline V gene. The CDR3 totals 15 residues. The DNA of the CDR3 is TGTGCCAGCAGTGATCTTAAGGAGACTAATGAAAAACTGTTTTTT. Protein product: CASSDLKETNEKLFF.

The chain couples TRBV5-6 to TRBJ2-7; tentatively, D is TRBD1 or TRBD2 (5 bases each). Germline V gene lookup returns CDR1 SGHDT and CDR2 YYEEEE. The CDR3 totals 16 residues. Deletions cut 2 bases from V and 0 bases from J, with 15 bases between. The CDR3 here is CASSLIGGPASYEQYF. CDR3 DNA sequence: TGTGCCAGCAGCTTAATTGGGGGACCTGCCTCCTACGAGCAGTACTTC.

This clone has just a few counts. The rearrangement joins TRBV27 to TRBJ1-2, with D possibly TRBD1 on 6 matching bases. The germline CDR1 and CDR2 sequences are MNHEY and SMNVEV (reference sequence). Trimming stripped 8 bases from V and 4 bases from J, with 11 bases between. This CDR3 spans 12 amino acids. This chain's CDR3 is CASRAGVYGYTF. For the CDR3, the DNA is TGTGCCAGCCGCGCAGGGGTCTATGGCTACACCTTC.

V usage is TRBV4-1 and J usage is TRBJ2-2; 12 nucleotides agree with TRBD2. Germline assignment: CDR1 MGHRA and CDR2 YSYEKL. J was trimmed by 2 bases and V by 0 bases; bases with no gene match: 7. CDR3 length: 19 residues. The chain's CDR3 is CASSQDRSSGRANTGELFF. In DNA form, the CDR3 reads TGCGCCAGCAGCCAAGATCGGTCTAGCGGGAGGGCCAACACCGGGGAGCTGTTTTTT.